The 25 T cell receptor beta chains in this list originate from one sample, sequenced in a study of blood T cell repertoires in COVID-19 (dated by TCRdb to between 2020 and 2021). The library was generated by the immunoSEQ multiplex PCR assay. In TCRdb, the immuneACCESS table is reduced to in-frame sequences with V and J assigned. These tables do not hold every clone; where another copy was compared, an unresolved V gene accounts for under half, and the others remain unexplained. Counted in this sample were under 100,000 clones; 85% of them appeared once. 3.4% of the sample goes to the ten largest clones. Sequencing was performed on peripheral blood. These receptors originate from a man aged 50 to 59 with acute or convalescent COVID-19.

The count of this clone is one. V gene TRBV28 combines with J gene TRBJ1-5, with TRBD1 matching over 7 bases. V shed 3 bases, J shed 4 bases, and the junction held 6 bases outside the gene matches. Per the germline V gene, CDR1 is MDHEN and CDR2 is SYDVKM. This CDR3 contains 15 residues. The CDR3: CASSFGGGGNQPQHF. CDR3 in DNA: TGTGCCAGCAGTTTCGGAGGGGGCGGTAATCAGCCCCAGCATTTT.

The gene calls are TRBV7-9 and TRBJ1-6; D is undetermined. The V gene lost 3 bases and the J gene lost 7 bases, with 10 bases spanning the gap. Germline-derived CDR1 and CDR2 are SEHNR and FQNEAQ (reference sequence). This CDR3 comprises 14 residues. The CDR3 nucleotides read TGTGCCAGCAGCTTTCGGGAACCGAATTCACCCCTCCACTTT. It codes for CASSFREPNSPLHF.

On this clone itself: At one end, the junction sequence differs from germline, possibly due to a read error. This chain joins TRBV30 and TRBJ1-1, with 9 bases fitting TRBD1. The length of the CDR3 is 11 residues. Germline V CDR1 and CDR2: GTSNPN, SVGIG (reference sequence). The CDR3 spells CAWNRDRVILW. As DNA, the CDR3 is TGTGCCTGGAATCGGGACAGGGTAATTCTTTGG.

The chain has TRBV10-3 and TRBJ1-1, with a weak D call TRBD1 (6 bases). The V end was cut by 6 bases, the J end by 6 bases, with 20 bases between. The CDR3 length is 15 residues. Germline values: CDR1 ENHRY, CDR2 SYGVKD. CDR3 nucleotide sequence: TGTGCCATCAGGAGAGTCGCGGACAGCTGGGCTGAAGCTTTCTTT. Translated: CAIRRVADSWAEAFF.

The chain joins TRBV19 to TRBJ1-3; a possible D gene is TRBD1 (6 bases). The CDR3 extends over 15 amino acids. Germline V gene lookup returns CDR1 LNHDA and CDR2 SQIVND (reference sequence). Trimming pared 4 bases from V and 0 bases from J, leaving 10 bases between. CDR3 sequence: CASSTTDSSGNTIYF. CDR3 bases: TGTGCCAGTAGTACAACGGACAGCTCTGGAAACACCATATATTTT.

The chain recombines TRBV6-5 with TRBJ1-4; D remains ambiguous. Trimming took off 0 bases at V and 3 bases at J, with 11 bases between the two ends. The CDR3 contains 16 residues. Looked up from germline, CDR1 is MNHEY and CDR2 is SVGAGI. CDR3 in DNA: TGTGCCAGCAGTTACTCTAGATCTCTACCTAATGAAAAACTGTTTTTT. Protein sequence: CASSYSRSLPNEKLFF.

The genes are TRBV9 and TRBJ2-7, with a weak D call TRBD2 (6 bases). V gave up 0 bases and J gave up 5 bases, with 18 bases separating them. Germline assignment: CDR1 SGDLS and CDR2 YYNGEE. The CDR3 contains 16 residues. Here the CDR3 DNA reads TGTGCCAGCAGCGTAGAGGCGGAGGGTATTACCCACGAGCAGTACTTC. Translating gives CASSVEAEGITHEQYF.

The sample holds one count of this clone. The genes are TRBV28 and TRBJ1-2, with TRBD1 matching over 9 bases. CDR3 size: 18 residues. CDR1 is MDHEN and CDR2 is SYDVKM in the germline V gene. J was trimmed by 8 bases and V by 4 bases; bases with no gene match: 20. The DNA of the CDR3 is TGTGCCAGCAGTTCCTTCACCTCTACAGGGGGCGGTATTAAGGGCTACACCTTC. This sequence encodes CASSSFTSTGGGIKGYTF.

The chain uses TRBV6-6 and TRBJ2-2; TRBD1 matches 9 bases. V dropped 6 bases and J dropped 6; count of bases not matched to a gene: 11. Germline V gene data show CDR1 as MNHNY and CDR2 as SVGAGI (reference sequence). The CDR3 contains 16 residues. CDR3 sequence (DNA): TGTGCCAGCAGCCGAGCCTCGACAGGGGGTGCCGGGGAGCTGTTTTTT. This sequence encodes CASSRASTGGAGELFF.

This clone was counted once. This chain joins TRBV9 and TRBJ2-3; 9 bases agree with TRBD2. The germline gives CDR1 SGDLS, CDR2 YYNGEE. V shed 0 bases and J 5 bases; nucleotides not matched to a gene: 7. The CDR3 loop spans 16 amino acids. The CDR3 region has the DNA TGTGCCAGCAGCGTAGTAAGGGGAGCGGGAGGAGATACGCAGTATTTT. Protein product: CASSVVRGAGGDTQYF.

The rearrangement joins TRBV6-2 or TRBV6-3 to TRBJ1-2; D gene uncertain. Germline lookup yields CDR1 MNHEY and CDR2 SVGEGT. The CDR3 is 12 amino acids. V lost 3 bases and J lost 6, with 8 bases in between. CDR3 residues: CASSYRGNGYTF. The CDR3 DNA reads TGTGCCAGCAGTTATCGAGGGAATGGCTACACCTTC.

V gene TRBV6-7 combines with J gene TRBJ2-7; 8 bases are shared with TRBD1. TRBV6-7 is labeled an ORF, and its function is uncertain. The trim removed 2 bases at V and 3 bases at J, leaving 6 bases unmatched. CDR3 length: 15 residues. The CDR3, as DNA: TGTGCCAGCAGTTACCCGAACAGGGGGTTCTACGAGCAGTACTTC. It yields the protein CASSYPNRGFYEQYF.

On this clone: An end of the junction does not agree with germline; a read error may underlie this. V usage is TRBV6-5 and J usage is TRBJ1-1, with 9 bases lining up with TRBD1. The germline CDR1 and CDR2 sequences are MNHEY and SVGAGI. This CDR3 has 15 residues. In DNA, the CDR3 is TGTGCCAGCAGTAACTCCGGGACAGGGCACACTGAAGCTTTCTTT. It yields the protein CASSNSGTGHTEAFF.

The chain has TRBV6-5 and TRBJ1-2, with 7 bases identical to TRBD1. Germline CDR1 reads MNHEY; CDR2 reads SVGAGI. The length of the CDR3 is 16 residues. The V segment lost 0 bases and the J segment 2 bases; nucleotides outside the gene matches: 6. Written as DNA, the CDR3 is TGTGCCAGCAGTTACTCTTGGGGACAGACCAACTATGGCTACACCTTC. Translation gives CASSYSWGQTNYGYTF.

On this clone itself: Within the sample, other DNA sequences also encode this same CDR3. The J gene is TRBJ1-5, the V gene TRBV6-5; 9 nucleotides line up with TRBD1. J lost 2 bases, V lost 6 bases, and 2 bases had no gene match. Germline V gives CDR1 MNHEY, CDR2 SVGAGI. The CDR3 is 14 amino acids. CDR3 coding DNA: TGTGCCAGCAGGGGACAGGGAGGCAATCAGCCCCAGCATTTT. This sequence encodes CASRGQGGNQPQHF.

The V and J genes are TRBV2 and TRBJ1-2, with TRBD1 matching over 9 bases. Germline V gene sequence: CDR1 SNHLY, CDR2 FYNNEI. The V segment lost 6 bases and the J segment 8 bases; nucleotides outside the gene matches: 10. The CDR3 is made up of 14 amino acids. CDR3: CASRAGQGMWGYTF. DNA for the CDR3: TGTGCCAGCAGAGCTGGACAGGGGATGTGGGGCTACACCTTC.

J is TRBJ2-7 and V is TRBV6-2 or TRBV6-3, with a weak D call TRBD1 (6 bases). Germline CDR1 MNHEY, CDR2 SVGEGT. The CDR3 spans 14 residues. V was cut by 6 bases and J by 0 bases, with 12 bases left in between. CDR3 bases: TGTGCCAGCAGCGGACAGCCTTCCTCCTACGAGCAGTACTTC. Translated, it gives CASSGQPSSYEQYF.

V is TRBV12-5 and J is TRBJ2-1, with 11 nucleotides matching TRBD2. J was trimmed by 5 bases and V by 5 bases; bases with no gene match: 8. Germline-derived CDR1 and CDR2 are LGHNT and FRNRAP. The CDR3 runs to 16 residues. The CDR3: CASGRGATSGDNEQFF. CDR3 bases: TGTGCTAGTGGTCGGGGGGCGACTAGCGGGGACAATGAGCAGTTCTTC.

CDR3 nucleotide sequence: TGTGCCACCAGCAGACCTGGAGCGGGACTATCCTACGAGCAGTACTTC. This encodes CATSRPGAGLSYEQYF. The rearrangement links TRBV15 to TRBJ2-7; 7 bases fit TRBD2. Per the germline V gene, CDR1 is LNHNV and CDR2 is YYDKDF (reference sequence). J lost 1 base, V lost 2 bases, and 8 bases had no gene match. The CDR3 is made up of 16 amino acids.

This sequence joins TRBV5-1 and TRBJ2-5; 10 nucleotides match TRBD2. The CDR3 extends over 16 amino acids. CDR1 is SGHRS and CDR2 is YFSETQ in the germline V gene. J was trimmed by 3 bases and V by 1 base; bases with no gene match: 6. The CDR3 here is CASSLSLAGAEETQYF. In DNA, the CDR3 is TGCGCCAGCAGCTTGTCTCTAGCGGGAGCTGAAGAGACCCAGTACTTC.

This chain connects TRBV7-2 to TRBJ2-2; 7 nucleotides line up with TRBD1. This CDR3 is 16 amino acids long. V was pared by 8 bases and J by 0 bases, with 9 bases of the junction left unmatched. Germline loops: CDR1 SGHTA, CDR2 FQGNSA. The CDR3 DNA is TGTGCCAGCCCCCGGGACAGCTTCGCGAACACCGGGGAGCTGTTTTTT. It is translated as CASPRDSFANTGELFF. The full variable domain, with the rest looked up from reference TRBV7-2 and TRBJ2-2, is GAGVSQSPSNKVTEKGKDVELRCDPISGHTALYWYRQSLGQGLEFLIYFQGNSAPDKSGLPSDRFSAERTGGSVSTLTIQRTQQEDSAVYLCASPRDSFANTGELFFGEGSRLTVL.

The genes are TRBV18 and TRBJ2-7; a weak D match, TRBD2 (6 bases). Trimming removed 3 bases at V and 1 base at J, with 10 bases between. The CDR3 sequence is 14 residues long. CDR1 is KGHSH, CDR2 LQKENI, per germline. The CDR3 protein is CASSPSSGSYEQYF. CDR3 nucleotide sequence: TGTGCCAGCTCACCTAGCAGCGGGTCCTACGAGCAGTACTTC. The full variable domain, completed using reference TRBV18 and TRBJ2-7, is NAGVMQNPRHLVRRRGQEARLRCSPMKGHSHVYWYRQLPEEGLKFMVYLQKENIIDESGMPKERFSAEFPKEGPSILRIQQVVRGDSAAYFCASSPSSGSYEQYFGPGTRLTVT.

V is TRBV19 and J is TRBJ2-7; 8 positions agree with TRBD1. V lost 6 bases and J lost 9; bases outside the gene matches: 13. The CDR3 spans 14 residues. Per germline, CDR1 LNHDA and CDR2 SQIVND (reference sequence). CDR3 sequence reads: CASSNLGTGQVQYF. The CDR3, as DNA: TGTGCCAGTAGCAACCTCGGGACAGGACAAGTGCAGTACTTC.

This clone was detected a few times. The J gene is TRBJ1-2, the V gene TRBV6-5; 7 bases line up with TRBD1. V lost 2 bases and J lost 7; bases outside the gene matches: 4. The CDR3 is 13 residues long. Germline V lookup: CDR1 MNHEY, CDR2 SVGAGI. DNA for the CDR3: TGTGCCAGCAGTTACGCTTACAGGGGTGGCTACACCTTC. As protein: CASSYAYRGGYTF.

The V gene is TRBV2, the J gene TRBJ2-5; 7 bases line up with TRBD2. This CDR3 region has 13 residues. Trimming took 1 base from V and 7 from J; bases not matched to a gene: 3. Looked up from germline, CDR1 is SNHLY and CDR2 is FYNNEI. CDR3 sequence reads: CASSEGTGGTQYF. CDR3 in DNA: TGTGCCAGCAGTGAAGGAACGGGGGGGACCCAGTACTTC.